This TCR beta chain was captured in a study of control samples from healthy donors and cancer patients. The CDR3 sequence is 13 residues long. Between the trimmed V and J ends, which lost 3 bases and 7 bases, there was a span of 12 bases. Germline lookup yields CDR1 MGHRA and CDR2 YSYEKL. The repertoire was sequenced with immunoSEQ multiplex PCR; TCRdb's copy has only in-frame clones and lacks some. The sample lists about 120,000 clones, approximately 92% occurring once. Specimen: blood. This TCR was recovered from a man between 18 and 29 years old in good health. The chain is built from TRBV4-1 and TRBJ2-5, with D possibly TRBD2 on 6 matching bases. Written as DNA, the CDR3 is TGCGCCAGCAGCCAGGGGCCGGAGGGGACCCAGTACTTC. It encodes CASSQGPEGTQYF.